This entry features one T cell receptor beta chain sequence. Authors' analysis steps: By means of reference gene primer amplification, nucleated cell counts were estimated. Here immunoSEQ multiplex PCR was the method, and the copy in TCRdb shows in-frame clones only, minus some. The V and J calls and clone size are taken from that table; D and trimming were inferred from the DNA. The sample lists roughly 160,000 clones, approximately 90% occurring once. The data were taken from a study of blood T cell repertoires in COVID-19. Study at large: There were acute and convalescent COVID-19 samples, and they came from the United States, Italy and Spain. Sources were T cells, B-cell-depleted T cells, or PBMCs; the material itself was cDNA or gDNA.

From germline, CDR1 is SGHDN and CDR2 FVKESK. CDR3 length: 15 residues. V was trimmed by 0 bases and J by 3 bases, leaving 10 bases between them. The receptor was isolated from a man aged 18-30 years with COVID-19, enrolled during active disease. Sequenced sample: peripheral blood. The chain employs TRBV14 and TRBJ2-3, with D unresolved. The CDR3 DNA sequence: TGTGCCAGCAGCCAAGATCGGCAGGTTACAGATACGCAGTATTTT. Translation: CASSQDRQVTDTQYF.